The clone carrying this T cell receptor beta chain has ten or more counts. The antigen remains unidentified. Assembly of TCR beta libraries relied on iRepertoire HTBI primers together with Arm-PCR of CDR3 regions. Methods used by the authors: Detected in the samples were about 58 TRBV and 15 or so TRBJ segments. TCRdb reanalysed the multiplex PCR reads using MiXCR and keeps one entry per CDR3 protein. Here the V and J calls rest on TCRdb's processing, not on the authors' analysis. Counted here are hundreds of thousands of distinct CDR3 sequences, approximately 13% occurring once; the ten biggest clones make up roughly a tenth. The V segment lost 0 bases and the J segment 4 bases; nucleotides outside the gene matches: 8. The CDR3 consists of 17 residues. Germline assignment: CDR1 DFQATT and CDR2 SNEGSKA (reference sequence). The record originates from a study of regulatory T cells in long-lasting Graves disease.

Whole-study results and caveats: Graves' patients with persistent disease showed TCR diversity lower than patients newly diagnosed.

Time point in this sample: newly diagnosed GD, antithyroid drugs for less than 3 months. PBMC RNA was the source of the TCR library. This sample also belongs to another study, concerning T cells in Graves' hyperthyroidism and ophthalmopathy.

The material sequenced was peripheral blood mononuclear cells (PBMCs), taken at new diagnosis, from a patient treated with antithyroid drugs. This sequence was found in a man aged 30 to 39 with Graves disease. V usage is TRBV20-1 and J usage is TRBJ2-2, with 10 bases aligning to TRBD2. In nucleotides, the CDR3 is TGCAGTGCTAGAGATCCGGGACTAGCGTCCATCACCGGGGAGCTGTTTTTT. Translating it yields CSARDPGLASITGELFF.